Sequencing of this T cell receptor beta chain was carried out in a study of neoadjuvant anti-PD-1 for oral cavity cancer. This clone appeared a few times. Its antigen is not identified. Germline values: CDR1 SGHNT, CDR2 YENEEA. The CDR3 length is 15 residues. V shed 5 bases, J shed 0 bases, and the junction held 5 bases outside the gene matches. Tumor libraries mostly used about 5.1 ug genomic DNA, two replicates each. Profiling relied on immunoSEQ multiplex PCR, and the TCRdb table lists in-frame clones only, not all of them. The sample carries more than 10,000 clones, under 60% recorded once. Study outcomes and limitations: Higher pretreatment Treg/Th17 ratios tracked higher pretreatment blood clonality.

V is TRBV11-3 and J is TRBJ2-7; TRBD2 matches 9 bases. The material sequenced was tumor tissue, taken before nivolumab (anti-PD-1) treatment. This TCR came from a person aged 35 to 85 with oral cavity squamous cell carcinoma. The CDR3 is CASSRWTSDSYEQYF. The CDR3 nucleotides read TGTGCCAGCAGCCGGTGGACTAGCGACTCCTACGAGCAGTACTTC.